The source of this T cell receptor (beta chain) is a study of cytomegalovirus exposure and HLA in healthy donors. This clone was picked up a small number of times. The antigen is not known. Primers: 60 Vbeta forward and 13 Jbeta reverse. Profiled with immunoSEQ multiplex PCR; TCRdb holds only in-frame clones, not every one. The repertoire holds roughly 180,000 clones, with about 86% as singletons. The CDR3 is 14 residues long. CDR1 is SGHVS and CDR2 is FNYEAQ in the germline V gene. The junction had 4 bases not matched to a gene; V was cut back by 4 bases and J by 9 bases. General study results and limits: Altogether, 150 to 200 TCR beta chains were recorded as cytomegalovirus-associated. When analyzed later, a missense DCLRE1C variant was found to be linked to TCR beta V- and J-gene trimming. Later, an analysis found that common viral pathogens appeared to be linked with several of the most significant clusters.

The receptor was isolated from a woman under 30 in good health and CMV-seropositive. The gene calls are TRBV7-6 and TRBJ1-6; TRBD1 aligns across 9 bases. Sequenced: PBMCs. CDR3 protein: CASSYTGGSSPLHF. CDR3 bases: TGTGCCAGCAGCTATACAGGGGGCAGTTCACCCCTCCACTTT.